This T cell receptor beta chain was documented in a study of T-cell memory formation after mild COVID-19. General study findings and limits: Several responding clones turned up in pre-infection memory, indicating that cross-reactive memory may have taken part. Whether second-wave clones peaking at day 37 were SARS-CoV-2 specific went unconfirmed.

CDR1 and CDR2 from the germline V gene are SGHTA and FQGNSA. V shed 1 base and J shed 1 base, with 8 bases lying between them. There are 15 residues in the CDR3. After 5'RACE with constant-segment primers, TCR alpha and TCR beta cDNA libraries carrying sample barcodes and UMIs were obtained. TCRdb recomputed calls from the 5' RACE reads with MiXCR, one row per CDR3 protein. The repertoire holds approximately 350,000 distinct CDR3 sequences, with around 28% as singletons. A note on this clonotype: Its target is not known.

The gene calls are TRBV7-2 and TRBJ1-3; D is undetermined. Sequenced input: PBMCs or a T cell subset sorted from them (not recorded which). The clonotype was recovered from an adult woman who had mild COVID-19 (a few samples of this study predate the infection). Cell type and time point are not known. The DNA of the CDR3 is TGTGCCAGCAGCTTAGTGGGCAATTCTGGAAACACCATATATTTT. Translated, it gives CASSLVGNSGNTIYF.